This T cell receptor (beta chain) was sequenced in a study of beta chain features in type 1 diabetes. The study's findings and limits: No resolution was reached here on whether HLA type influences TCRB rearrangement.

CDR1 and CDR2 (germline): KGHSH, LQKENI. The CDR3 is made up of 15 amino acids. Trimming left V 4 bases short and J 1 base short, with 11 bases between. This clone turned up a few times. The antigen is not known. What was sequenced were expressed TCRB transcripts, since all of the isolated RNA had been reverse transcribed. Clones were sequenced by immunoSEQ multiplex PCR, and TCRdb holds only the in-frame ones, with some missing. Of hundreds of thousands of clones listed, about a sixth were seen once; the top ten hold 0.023%. The material sequenced was naive CD4+ T cells from blood. The chain has TRBV18 and TRBJ2-1, with TRBD2 as a possible D gene (6 bases). This clonotype originated in a woman between 18 and 29 years old in good health. CDR3 protein: CASSLRLESYNEQFF. The CDR3 nucleotides read TGTGCCAGCTCACTTCGACTAGAGTCCTACAATGAGCAGTTCTTC. Complete variable domain (other parts from reference TRBV18 and TRBJ2-1): NAGVMQNPRHLVRRRGQEARLRCSPMKGHSHVYWYRQLPEEGLKFMVYLQKENIIDESGMPKERFSAEFPKEGPSILRIQQVVRGDSAAYFCASSLRLESYNEQFFGPGTRLTVL.